This T cell receptor (beta chain) was documented in a study of beta chain features in type 1 diabetes. This CDR3 contains 16 residues. With 4 bases clipped from V and 1 base from J, the junction kept 5 bases outside the gene matches. The germline V gene encodes CDR1 SGHRS and CDR2 YFSETQ. Every bit of the isolated RNA underwent reverse transcription, so sequencing read expressed TCRB transcripts. This table comes from immunoSEQ multiplex PCR, and its TCRdb copy is limited to in-frame clones, with some not included. This table holds 300,000 to 400,000 clones, roughly 13% found once. This clone was counted between two and nine times. Its matching antigen is unknown. Notes on the study in general: The similarity of naive, central memory and Treg TCRB repertoires appeared greater among patients than among healthy donors. VDJ junctions from type 1 diabetes patients carried fewer insertions and larger deletions.

The TCR comes from a man younger than 35 in good health. The material sequenced was naive CD4+ T cells from blood. This chain uses TRBV5-1 with TRBJ2-2, with 9 nucleotides matching TRBD2. In nucleotides, the CDR3 is TGCGCCAGCAGCAACCGACTAGCGGTGAACACCGGGGAGCTGTTTTTT. It yields the protein CASSNRLAVNTGELFF.